The clone carrying this T cell receptor (beta chain) was counted between two and nine times. The antigen remains undetermined. With 4 bases removed from V and 7 bases from J, the gap between germline ends came to 11 bases. The germline V gene encodes CDR1 LNHDA and CDR2 SQIVND (reference sequence). CDR3 length equals 13 residues. The data were obtained in a study of cytomegalovirus exposure and HLA in healthy donors. Study outcomes and limitations: The later analysis indicated that the majority of CMV-associated TCR beta chains appeared HLA-restricted.

13 Jbeta primers and 60 Vbeta primers were used for the PCR. In the original processing: Unique TCR beta chains numbered around 75 million in a later analysis, with about 9.9 million shared. TCRdb keeps only in-frame clones here, not all; method: immunoSEQ multiplex PCR. That table gives V, J and clone size, and the DNA gave D and trimming. The profile shows over 150,000 clones, 65% to 75% of them singletons. V is TRBV19 and J is TRBJ1-5; no firm D call. The source of this sequence is a young man in good health and CMV-seronegative. Sequenced: PBMCs. The CDR3 loop reads CASSTYTEQPQHF. The CDR3 coding sequence is TGTGCCAGTAGTACCTACACGGAGCAGCCCCAGCATTTT.